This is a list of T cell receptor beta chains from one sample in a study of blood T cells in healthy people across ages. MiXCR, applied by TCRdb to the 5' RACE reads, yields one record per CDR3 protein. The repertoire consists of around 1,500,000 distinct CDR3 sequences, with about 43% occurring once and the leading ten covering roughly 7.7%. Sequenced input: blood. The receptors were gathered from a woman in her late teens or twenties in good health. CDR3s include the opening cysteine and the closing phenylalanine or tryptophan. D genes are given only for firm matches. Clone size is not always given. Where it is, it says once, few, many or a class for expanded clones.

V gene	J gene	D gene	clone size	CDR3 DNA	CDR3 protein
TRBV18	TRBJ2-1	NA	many	TGTGCCAGCAGCCCCCTGGGAGGAGAGCAGTTCTTC	CASSPLGGEQFF
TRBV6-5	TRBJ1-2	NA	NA	TGTGCCAGCAGTTACTGGGGGCGGGACGGGGGCTACACCTTC	CASSYWGRDGGYTF
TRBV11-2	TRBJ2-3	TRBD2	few	TGTGCCAGCAGCTTAGTATCTGGCGGGAGTGTAACAGATACGCAGTATTTT	CASSLVSGGSVTDTQYF
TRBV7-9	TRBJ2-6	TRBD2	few	TGTGCCAGCAGCTTTAGCGGGCCCATCCCTGGGGCCAACGTCCTGACTTTC	CASSFSGPIPGANVLTF
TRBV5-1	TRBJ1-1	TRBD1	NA	TGCGCCAGCAGTCGGACAGGGGATATGGACACTGAAGCTTTCTTT	CASSRTGDMDTEAFF
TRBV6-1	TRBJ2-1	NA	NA	TGTGCCAGCAGTCCCACTGGGGCGCAGGGCGGGGCCTACTACAATGAGCAGTTCTTC	CASSPTGAQGGAYYNEQFF
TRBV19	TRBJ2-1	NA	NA	TGTGCCAGTAGTCCCACCGGGACCCCTCTCAATGAGGAGTTCTTC	CASSPTGTPLNEEFF
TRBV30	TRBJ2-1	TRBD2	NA	TGTGCCTGGACTACTGGACTAGCGGGAGATTACAATGAGCAGTTCTTC	CAWTTGLAGDYNEQFF
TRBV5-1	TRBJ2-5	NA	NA	TGCGCCAGCAGCTTGGAGGGTCGTCAAGAGACCCAGTACTTC	CASSLEGRQETQYF
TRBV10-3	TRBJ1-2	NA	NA	TGTGCCATCAGTGAGAAGTCACTCGGCTATGGCTACACCTTC	CAISEKSLGYGYTF
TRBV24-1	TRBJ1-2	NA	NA	TGTGCCACCAGGGACCCGGACGGCCTAGACGGCTACACCTTC	CATRDPDGLDGYTF
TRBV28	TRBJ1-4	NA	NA	TGTGCCAGCAGCGTGGGGGGATCCGCTGAAAAACTGTTTTTT	CASSVGGSAEKLFF
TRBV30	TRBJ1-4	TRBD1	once	TGTGCCTCGAGGGGACAGGGGGCAGAAAAACTGTTTTTT	CASRGQGAEKLFF
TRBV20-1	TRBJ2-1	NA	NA	TGCAGTGCTGTTAAAAGGGAGGACAATGAGCAGTTCTTC	CSAVKREDNEQFF
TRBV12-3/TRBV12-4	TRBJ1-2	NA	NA	TGTGCCAGCAGTTTAGACGGAAAATATGGCTACACCTTC	CASSLDGKYGYTF
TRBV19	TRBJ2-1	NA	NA	TGTGCCAGTAGTGCAGGGCAATACAATGAGCAGTTCTTC	CASSAGQYNEQFF
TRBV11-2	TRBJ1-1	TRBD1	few	TGTGCCAGCAGCGGGACAGGGGGCCCTGGTCGCGAAGCTTTCTTT	CASSGTGGPGREAFF
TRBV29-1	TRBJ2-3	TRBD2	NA	TGCAGCGTTGGAATAGCGGGAGGTCTGGGGACAGATACGCAGTATTTT	CSVGIAGGLGTDTQYF
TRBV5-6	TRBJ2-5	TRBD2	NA	TGTGCCAGCAGCTTGAGTCTAGCGGGGCTCCAAGAGACCCAGTACTTC	CASSLSLAGLQETQYF
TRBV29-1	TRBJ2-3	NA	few	TGCAGCGCCGGGGGCCCCACAGATACGCAGTATTTT	CSAGGPTDTQYF
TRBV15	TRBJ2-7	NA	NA	TGTGCCACCAGCAGAGTCAGGGGGGGACACGAGCAGTACTTC	CATSRVRGGHEQYF
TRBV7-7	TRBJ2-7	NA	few	TGTGCCAGCAGCTTCAATGACCCCGGACCCTCCTACGAGCAGTACTTC	CASSFNDPGPSYEQYF
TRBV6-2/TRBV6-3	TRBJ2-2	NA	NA	TGTGCCAGCAGTTCATTCCCTAACACCGGGGAGCTGTTTTTT	CASSSFPNTGELFF
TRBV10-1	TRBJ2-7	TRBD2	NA	TGCGCCAGCAGTGACGGGACTAGCGGCCTAAGTTACAATGAGCAGTACTTC	CASSDGTSGLSYNEQYF
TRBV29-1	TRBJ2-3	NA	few	TGCAGCGTTGAAAAGGGCTGGGGCACAGATACGCAGTATTTT	CSVEKGWGTDTQYF
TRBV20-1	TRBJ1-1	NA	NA	TGCAGTGCCGAGCCGGGGACCACTGAAGCTTTCTTT	CSAEPGTTEAFF
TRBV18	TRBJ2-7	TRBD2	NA	TGTGCCAGCTCGCTCACCGGGACTAGCGGGAGAAATGAGCAGTACTTC	CASSLTGTSGRNEQYF
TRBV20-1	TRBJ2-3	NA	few	TGCAGTGCTAGGGGCGCCCCGGGAGATACGCAGTATTTT	CSARGAPGDTQYF
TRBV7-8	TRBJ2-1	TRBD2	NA	TGTGCCAGCAGCCCCCAGCGGGAACGGCCCTACAATGAGCAGTTCTTC	CASSPQRERPYNEQFF
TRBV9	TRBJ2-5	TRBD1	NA	TGTGCCAGCAGCCGGGACAGGGGGCTGGATGAGCAGTACTTC	CASSRDRGLDEQYF
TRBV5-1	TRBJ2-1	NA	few	TGCGCCAGCAGCTTGGCCGGCGGAAACCCTACCTACAATGAGCAGTTCTTC	CASSLAGGNPTYNEQFF
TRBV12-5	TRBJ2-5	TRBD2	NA	TGTGCTAGTGGTCCCGGACTAGCAGAGACCCAGTACTTC	CASGPGLAETQYF
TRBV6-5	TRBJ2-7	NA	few	TGTGCCAGCAGATCCAAACTACACGCATCCGAGCAGTACTTC	CASRSKLHASEQYF
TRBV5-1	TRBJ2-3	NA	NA	TGCGCCAGCAGTGTCGGACAGTCGGGAGGAGATACGCAGTATTTT	CASSVGQSGGDTQYF
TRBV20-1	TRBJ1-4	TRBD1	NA	TGCAGTGCTAGAGATAGTGGCAGGGGGAATGAAAAACTGTTTTTT	CSARDSGRGNEKLFF
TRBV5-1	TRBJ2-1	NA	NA	TGCGCCAGCACGGGACCCAATGAGCAGTTCTTC	CASTGPNEQFF
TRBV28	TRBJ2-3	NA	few	TGTGCCAGCAGCCCACAGGGTTTAACGGCGGCAGATACGCAGTATTTT	CASSPQGLTAADTQYF
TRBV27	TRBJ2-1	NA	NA	TGTGCCAGCAGTCTAAGGGGCTTGCACGATGAGCAGTTCTTC	CASSLRGLHDEQFF
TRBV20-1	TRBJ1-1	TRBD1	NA	TGCAGTGCTAGCGCAGGGGGGACGCCCGAAGCTTTCTTT	CSASAGGTPEAFF
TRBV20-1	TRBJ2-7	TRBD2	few	TGCAGTGCGGCACCTAGCGGGGGCTCCTACGAGCAGTACTTC	CSAAPSGGSYEQYF
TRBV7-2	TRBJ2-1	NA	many	TGTGCCAGCAGCTTACCCCATGACATGATTAACAATGAGCAGTTCTTC	CASSLPHDMINNEQFF
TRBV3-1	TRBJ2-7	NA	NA	TGTGCCAGCAGCCCTTTCGTTTTCTCCTACGAGCAGTACTTC	CASSPFVFSYEQYF
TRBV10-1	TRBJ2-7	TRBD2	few	TGCGCCAGCAGTGAGTCTTCTAGCGGGATCTACGAGCAGTACTTC	CASSESSSGIYEQYF
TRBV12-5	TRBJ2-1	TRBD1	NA	TGTGCTAGTGCCCAGGGACAGCGGAACAATGAGCAGTTCTTC	CASAQGQRNNEQFF
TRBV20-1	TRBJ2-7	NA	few	TGCAGTGCTCCACCGGCAGGGAGCTCCTACAATGAGCAGTACTTC	CSAPPAGSSYNEQYF
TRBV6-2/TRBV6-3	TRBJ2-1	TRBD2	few	TGTGCCAGCAGTTACGGAGCGGGAGGCACCTACAATGAGCAGTTCTTC	CASSYGAGGTYNEQFF
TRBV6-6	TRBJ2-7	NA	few	TGTACCAGCAGCCGATGGGGGACGGAGGGCTCCTACGAGCAGTACTTC	CTSSRWGTEGSYEQYF
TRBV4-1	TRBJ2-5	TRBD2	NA	TGCGCCAGCAGCCAAGGGACACCGGGAGGGAGGGAGACCCAGTACTTC	CASSQGTPGGRETQYF
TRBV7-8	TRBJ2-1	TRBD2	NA	TGTGCCAGCAGCTCACGACTAGCGGGGGTTAGTGAGCAGTTCTTC	CASSSRLAGVSEQFF
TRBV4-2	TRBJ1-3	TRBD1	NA	TGTGTCAGCAGCCCCAGTGACAGGGAGTCTGGAAACACCATATATTTT	CVSSPSDRESGNTIYF
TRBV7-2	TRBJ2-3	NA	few	TGTGCCAGCAGCTTAACCGCGGGCGGCCGCACAGATACGCAGTATTTT	CASSLTAGGRTDTQYF
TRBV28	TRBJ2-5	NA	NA	TGTGCCAGCAGTTTCGCGGGTTGGAGGGGGGACCAAGAGACCCAGTACTTC	CASSFAGWRGDQETQYF